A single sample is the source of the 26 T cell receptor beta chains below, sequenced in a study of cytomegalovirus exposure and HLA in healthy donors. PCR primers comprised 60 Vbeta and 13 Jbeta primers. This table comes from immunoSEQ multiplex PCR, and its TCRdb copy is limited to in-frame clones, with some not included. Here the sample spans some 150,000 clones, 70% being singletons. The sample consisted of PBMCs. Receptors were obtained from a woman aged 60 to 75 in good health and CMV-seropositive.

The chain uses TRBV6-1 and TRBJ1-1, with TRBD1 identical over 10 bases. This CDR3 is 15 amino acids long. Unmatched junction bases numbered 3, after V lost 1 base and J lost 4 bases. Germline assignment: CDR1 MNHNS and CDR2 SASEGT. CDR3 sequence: CASSEGQGAITEAFF. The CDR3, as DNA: TGTGCCAGCAGTGAAGGACAGGGGGCGATCACTGAAGCTTTCTTT.

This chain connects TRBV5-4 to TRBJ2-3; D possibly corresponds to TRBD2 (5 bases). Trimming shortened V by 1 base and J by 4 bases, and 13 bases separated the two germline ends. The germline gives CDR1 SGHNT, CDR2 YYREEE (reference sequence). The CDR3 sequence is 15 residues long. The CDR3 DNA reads TGTGCCAGCAGCTTGCCCGGGGTAGTTGCAGATACGCAGTATTTT. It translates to CASSLPGVVADTQYF.

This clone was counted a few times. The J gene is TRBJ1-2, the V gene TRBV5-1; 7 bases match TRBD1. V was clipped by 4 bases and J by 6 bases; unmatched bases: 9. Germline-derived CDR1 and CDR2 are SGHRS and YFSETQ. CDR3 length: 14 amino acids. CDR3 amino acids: CASSREAQGNGYTF. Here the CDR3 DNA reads TGCGCCAGCAGCCGCGAGGCACAGGGGAATGGCTACACCTTC. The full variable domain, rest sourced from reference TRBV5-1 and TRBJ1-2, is KAGVTQTPRYLIKTRGQQVTLSCSPISGHRSVSWYQQTPGQGLQFLFEYFSETQRNKGNFPGRFSGRQFSNSRSEMNVSTLELGDSALYLCASSREAQGNGYTFGSGTRLTVV.

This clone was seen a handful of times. The CDR3 DNA reads as TGTGCCAGTAGTATGGGACAGGACACAGATACGCAGTATTTT. Encoded protein: CASSMGQDTDTQYF. The chain joins TRBV19 to TRBJ2-3; 8 bases are shared with TRBD1. Looked up from germline, CDR1 is LNHDA and CDR2 is SQIVND (reference sequence). With 3 bases clipped from V and 2 bases from J, the junction kept 1 base outside the gene matches. This CDR3 region has 14 residues.

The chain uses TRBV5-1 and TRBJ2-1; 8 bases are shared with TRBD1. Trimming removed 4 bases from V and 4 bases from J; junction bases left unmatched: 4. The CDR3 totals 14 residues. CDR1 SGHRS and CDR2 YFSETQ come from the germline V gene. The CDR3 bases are TGCGCCAGCAGCCCGGGACAGGAGTACAATGAGCAGTTCTTC. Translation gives CASSPGQEYNEQFF.

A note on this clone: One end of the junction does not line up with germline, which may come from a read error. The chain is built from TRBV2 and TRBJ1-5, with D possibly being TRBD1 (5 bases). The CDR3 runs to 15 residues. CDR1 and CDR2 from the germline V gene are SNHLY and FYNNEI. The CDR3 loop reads CASREGGTRNQPQHF. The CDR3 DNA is TGTGCCAGCAGAGAAGGAGGGACTCGCAATCAGCCCCAGCATTTT.

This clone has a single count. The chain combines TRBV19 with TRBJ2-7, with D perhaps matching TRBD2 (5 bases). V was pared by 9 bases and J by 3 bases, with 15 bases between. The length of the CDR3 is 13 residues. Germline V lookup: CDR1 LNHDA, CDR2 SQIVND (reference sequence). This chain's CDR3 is CASTPSGYYEQYF. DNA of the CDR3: TGTGCCAGCACCCCAAGCGGCTACTACGAGCAGTACTTC.

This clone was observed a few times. The CDR3 reads CASFSAGLVPGNTIYF. The CDR3 DNA reads as TGTGCCAGCTTCTCGGCAGGGCTGGTTCCTGGAAACACCATATATTTT. The chain is built from TRBV21-1 and TRBJ1-3; TRBD1 reflects the table's D call only, with no check against the DNA. TRBV21-1 counts as a pseudogene. The length of the CDR3 is 16 residues.

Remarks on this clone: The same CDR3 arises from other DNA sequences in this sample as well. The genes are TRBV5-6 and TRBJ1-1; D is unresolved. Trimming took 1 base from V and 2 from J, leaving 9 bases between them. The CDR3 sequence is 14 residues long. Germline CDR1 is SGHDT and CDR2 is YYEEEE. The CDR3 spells CASSLRQLNTEAFF. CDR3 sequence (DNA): TGTGCCAGCAGCTTGAGGCAACTAAACACTGAAGCTTTCTTT.

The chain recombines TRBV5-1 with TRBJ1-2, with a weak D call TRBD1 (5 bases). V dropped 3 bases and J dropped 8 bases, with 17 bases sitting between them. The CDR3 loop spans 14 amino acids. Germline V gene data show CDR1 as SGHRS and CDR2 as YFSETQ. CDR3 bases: TGCGCCAGCAGCTCCGACGGGGGTATCCTGGGCTACACCTTC. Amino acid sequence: CASSSDGGILGYTF.

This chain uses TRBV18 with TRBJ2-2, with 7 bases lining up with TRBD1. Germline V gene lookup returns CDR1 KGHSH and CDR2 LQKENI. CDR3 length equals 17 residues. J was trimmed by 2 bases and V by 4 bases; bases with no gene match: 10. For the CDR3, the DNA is TGTGCCAGCTCACTTGGGACAGCTACCCAAAACACCGGGGAGCTGTTTTTT. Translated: CASSLGTATQNTGELFF.

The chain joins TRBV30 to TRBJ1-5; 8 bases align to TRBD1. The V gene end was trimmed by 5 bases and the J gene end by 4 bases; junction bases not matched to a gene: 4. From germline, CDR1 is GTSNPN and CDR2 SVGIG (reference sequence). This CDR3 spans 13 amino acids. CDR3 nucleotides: TGTGCCTGGGGAGGACAGGGTAATCAGCCCCAGCATTTT. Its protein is CAWGGQGNQPQHF.

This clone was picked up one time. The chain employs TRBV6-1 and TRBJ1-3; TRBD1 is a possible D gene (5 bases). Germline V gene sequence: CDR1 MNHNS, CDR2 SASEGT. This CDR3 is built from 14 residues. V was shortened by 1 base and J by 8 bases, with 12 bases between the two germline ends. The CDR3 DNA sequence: TGTGCCAGCAGTGAAGGGCAGGGTAGGGACACCATATATTTT. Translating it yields CASSEGQGRDTIYF.

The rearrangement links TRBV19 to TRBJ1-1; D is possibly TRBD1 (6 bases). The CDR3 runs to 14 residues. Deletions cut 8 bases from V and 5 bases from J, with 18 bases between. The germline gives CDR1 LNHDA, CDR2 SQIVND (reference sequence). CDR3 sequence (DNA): TGTGCCAGTTCCCTTGTGGGAGGGGGTACTGAAGCTTTCTTT. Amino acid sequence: CASSLVGGGTEAFF.

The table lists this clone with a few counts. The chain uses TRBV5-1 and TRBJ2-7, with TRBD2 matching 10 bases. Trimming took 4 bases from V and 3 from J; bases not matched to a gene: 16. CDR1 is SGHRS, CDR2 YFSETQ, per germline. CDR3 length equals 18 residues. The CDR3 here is CASSLGEFRLAGVYEQYF. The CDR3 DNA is TGCGCCAGCAGCCTCGGAGAGTTTCGGCTAGCGGGAGTCTACGAGCAGTACTTC.

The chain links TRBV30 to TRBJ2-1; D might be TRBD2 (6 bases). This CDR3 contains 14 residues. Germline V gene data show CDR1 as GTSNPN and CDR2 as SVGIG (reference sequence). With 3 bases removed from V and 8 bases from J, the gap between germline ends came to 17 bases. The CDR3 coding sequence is TGTGCCTGGAGGCCAACGGGACTTAAGGATGAGCAGTTCTTC. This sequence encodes CAWRPTGLKDEQFF.

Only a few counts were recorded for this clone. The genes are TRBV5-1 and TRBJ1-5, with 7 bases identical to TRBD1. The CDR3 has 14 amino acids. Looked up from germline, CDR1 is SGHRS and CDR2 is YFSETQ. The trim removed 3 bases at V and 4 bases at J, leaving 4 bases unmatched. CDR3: CASSYGTANQPQHF. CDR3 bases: TGCGCCAGCAGCTACGGGACAGCGAATCAGCCCCAGCATTTT.

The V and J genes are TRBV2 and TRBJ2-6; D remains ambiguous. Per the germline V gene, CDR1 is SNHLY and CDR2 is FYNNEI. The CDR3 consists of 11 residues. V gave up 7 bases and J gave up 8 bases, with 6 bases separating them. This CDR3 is CASTITNVLTF. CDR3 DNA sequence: TGTGCCAGCACAATCACCAACGTCCTGACTTTC.

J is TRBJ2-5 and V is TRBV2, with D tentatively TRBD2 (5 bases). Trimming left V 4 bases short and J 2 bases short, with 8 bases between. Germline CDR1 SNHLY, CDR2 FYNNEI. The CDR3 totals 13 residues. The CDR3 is CASSAGFQETQYF. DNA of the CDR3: TGTGCCAGCAGTGCGGGATTTCAAGAGACCCAGTACTTC.

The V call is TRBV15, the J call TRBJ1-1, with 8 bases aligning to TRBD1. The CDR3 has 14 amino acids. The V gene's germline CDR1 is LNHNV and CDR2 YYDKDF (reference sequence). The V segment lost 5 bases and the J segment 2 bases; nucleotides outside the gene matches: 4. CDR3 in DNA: TGTGCCACCAGCCCAGGGGGCTTCAACACTGAAGCTTTCTTT. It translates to CATSPGGFNTEAFF.

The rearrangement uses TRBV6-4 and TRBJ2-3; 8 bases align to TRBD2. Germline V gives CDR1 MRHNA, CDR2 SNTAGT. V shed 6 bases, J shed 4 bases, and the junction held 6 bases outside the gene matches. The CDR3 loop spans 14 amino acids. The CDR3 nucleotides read TGTGCCAGCAGCCCAGCGGGAGAGGCAGATACGCAGTATTTT. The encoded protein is CASSPAGEADTQYF.

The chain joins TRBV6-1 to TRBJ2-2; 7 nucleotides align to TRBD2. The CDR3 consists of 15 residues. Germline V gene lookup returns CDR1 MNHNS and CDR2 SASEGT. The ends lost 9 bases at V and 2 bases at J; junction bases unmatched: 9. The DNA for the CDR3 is TGTGCCAGTGGAACTGGGACTAAAAACACCGGGGAGCTGTTTTTT. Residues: CASGTGTKNTGELFF.

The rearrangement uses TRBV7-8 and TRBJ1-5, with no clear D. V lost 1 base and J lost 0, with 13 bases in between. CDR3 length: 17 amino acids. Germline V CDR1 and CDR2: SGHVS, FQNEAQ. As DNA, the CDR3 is TGTGCCAGCAGCTTAGGGGCAGTTTCTAATAGCAATCAGCCCCAGCATTTT. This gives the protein CASSLGAVSNSNQPQHF.

CDR3 sequence: CASSPAGTGPNTEAFF. CDR3 DNA: TGTGCCAGCAGCCCCGCCGGGACAGGGCCGAACACTGAAGCTTTCTTT. V usage is TRBV5-4 and J usage is TRBJ1-1; TRBD1 matches at 9 bases. The V gene's germline CDR1 is SGHNT and CDR2 YYREEE (reference sequence). J gave up 1 base and V 4 bases, and 8 bases lay outside the gene matches. The CDR3 runs to 16 residues.

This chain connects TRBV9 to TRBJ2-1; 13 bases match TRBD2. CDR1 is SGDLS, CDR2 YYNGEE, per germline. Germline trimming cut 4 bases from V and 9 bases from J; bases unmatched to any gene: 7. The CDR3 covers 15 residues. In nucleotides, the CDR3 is TGTGCCAGCAGCACTACTAGCGGGAGGGTTGGTGAGCAGTTCTTC. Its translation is CASSTTSGRVGEQFF.

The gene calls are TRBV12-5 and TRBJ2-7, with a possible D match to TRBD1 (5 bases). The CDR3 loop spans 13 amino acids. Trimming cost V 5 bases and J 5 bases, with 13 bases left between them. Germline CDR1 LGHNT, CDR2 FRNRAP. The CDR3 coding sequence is TGTGCTAGTGGTGAACCCAGGGTGCACGAGCAGTACTTC. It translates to CASGEPRVHEQYF.